A selection of T cell receptor beta chains follows, all from one sample in a study of shared clonotypes between healthy human individuals. Produced via immunoSEQ multiplex PCR; TCRdb's table is partial and in-frame only. The table includes approximately 2.5 million clones, roughly 93% detected once. Sequencing was done on a sample of naive CD4+ T cells from PBMCs. These receptors all stem from a young man in good health. Some clones in this sample may be carry-over from other donors' samples. CDR3s include the opening cysteine and the closing phenylalanine or tryptophan.

v_gene: TRBV7-6
len: 14
j_gene: TRBJ1-2
CDR3aa: CASSLDEGAYGYTF

v_gene: TRBV28
len: 12
j_gene: TRBJ1-4
CDR3aa: CASSTRGEKLFF

v_gene: TRBV15
len: 13
j_gene: TRBJ2-7
CDR3aa: CATSREEPSEQYF

v_gene: TRBV9
len: 13
j_gene: TRBJ1-1
CDR3aa: CASSVQGNTEAFF

v_gene: TRBV7-3
len: 12
j_gene: TRBJ2-1
CDR3aa: CASSYGYNEQFF

v_gene: TRBV18
len: 14
j_gene: TRBJ2-3
CDR3aa: CASSLGQGTDTQYF

v_gene: TRBV9
len: 17
j_gene: TRBJ2-3
CDR3aa: CASSVTSGSGGTDTQYF

v_gene: TRBV4-1
len: 14
j_gene: TRBJ1-6
CDR3aa: CASSQEEGYSPLHF

v_gene: TRBV9
len: 16
j_gene: TRBJ2-7
CDR3aa: CASSGTWASGVSEQYF

v_gene: TRBV6-1
len: 14
j_gene: TRBJ1-5
CDR3aa: CASSEVASSQPQHF

v_gene: TRBV7-3
len: 14
j_gene: TRBJ2-2
CDR3aa: CASSSPTVPWELFF

v_gene: TRBV6-6
len: 16
j_gene: TRBJ1-1
CDR3aa: CASRNGQGAMNTEAFF

v_gene: TRBV2
len: 16
j_gene: TRBJ2-1
CDR3aa: CASSGGLEDSYNEQFF

v_gene: TRBV6-4
len: 15
j_gene: TRBJ2-2
CDR3aa: CASSSWTKVAGELFF

v_gene: TRBV14
len: 14
j_gene: TRBJ1-2
CDR3aa: CASSQSSALGGYTF

v_gene: TRBV14
len: 14
j_gene: TRBJ2-5
CDR3aa: CASSQDFVVETQYF

v_gene: TRBV29-1
len: 15
j_gene: TRBJ2-2
CDR3aa: CSVGEVGVQTGELFF

v_gene: TRBV12-5
len: 13
j_gene: TRBJ2-1
CDR3aa: CASGFSVPQEQFF

v_gene: TRBV19
len: 13
j_gene: TRBJ1-2
CDR3aa: CASSETANYGYTF

v_gene: TRBV28
len: 14
j_gene: TRBJ1-4
CDR3aa: CASSSDILDEKLFF

v_gene: TRBV11-2
len: 14
j_gene: TRBJ1-1
CDR3aa: CASSLDRVGTEAFF

v_gene: TRBV4-1
len: 16
j_gene: TRBJ1-6
CDR3aa: CASSQETGQQNSPLHF

v_gene: TRBV28
len: 17
j_gene: TRBJ1-5
CDR3aa: CASSSPGGSLNGQPQHF

v_gene: TRBV30
len: 16
j_gene: TRBJ2-3
CDR3aa: CAWSRASGGSTDTQYF

v_gene: TRBV15
len: 14
j_gene: TRBJ2-3
CDR3aa: CATSTSGGADTQYF

v_gene: TRBV6-1
len: 13
j_gene: TRBJ1-4
CDR3aa: CASTETGREKLFF

v_gene: TRBV11-2
len: 15
j_gene: TRBJ1-1
CDR3aa: CASSGAFLMNTEAFF

v_gene: TRBV28
len: 14
j_gene: TRBJ2-3
CDR3aa: CASMTSGKVDTQYF

v_gene: TRBV19
len: 14
j_gene: TRBJ2-5
CDR3aa: CASTKGLAEETQYF

v_gene: TRBV2
len: 14
j_gene: TRBJ2-5
CDR3aa: CASSERPGAQTQYF

v_gene: TRBV18
len: 16
j_gene: TRBJ2-7
CDR3aa: CASSLGGGKATYEQYF

v_gene: TRBV4-3
len: 15
j_gene: TRBJ2-5
CDR3aa: CASSQAVQDPETQYF

v_gene: TRBV18
len: 18
j_gene: TRBJ2-3
CDR3aa: CASSSRQSPGTSTDTQYF

v_gene: TRBV5-1
len: 14
j_gene: TRBJ2-5
CDR3aa: CASSWGGLAETQYF

v_gene: TRBV10-3
len: 15
j_gene: TRBJ1-3
CDR3aa: CAIRDPLRSGNTIYF

v_gene: TRBV18
len: 15
j_gene: TRBJ1-1
CDR3aa: CASSPPSKTNTEAFF

v_gene: TRBV9
len: 15
j_gene: TRBJ2-5
CDR3aa: CASSPNPLAPETQYF

v_gene: TRBV5-1
len: 19
j_gene: TRBJ2-1
CDR3aa: CASSLRLAGVSGSYNEQFF

v_gene: TRBV2
len: 15
j_gene: TRBJ2-3
CDR3aa: CASRDVGSIADTQYF

v_gene: TRBV27
len: 15
j_gene: TRBJ1-1
CDR3aa: CASSFISGYGTEAFF

v_gene: TRBV16
len: 15
j_gene: TRBJ2-3
CDR3aa: CASSHDFPWPDTQYF

v_gene: TRBV7-9
len: 14
j_gene: TRBJ1-5
CDR3aa: CASSTDRGYQPQHF

v_gene: TRBV19
len: 14
j_gene: TRBJ2-7
CDR3aa: CASSKNRETYEQYF

v_gene: TRBV5-1
len: 16
j_gene: TRBJ2-2
CDR3aa: CASSLGYGQKTGELFF

v_gene: TRBV6-6
len: 13
j_gene: TRBJ1-1
CDR3aa: CASSYGQSTEAFF

v_gene: TRBV18
len: 18
j_gene: TRBJ2-1
CDR3aa: CASSPVHLSGGSYNEQFF

v_gene: TRBV6-6
len: 15
j_gene: TRBJ1-3
CDR3aa: CASSLQGVSGNTIYF

v_gene: TRBV5-1
len: 15
j_gene: TRBJ2-7
CDR3aa: CASSLRRSSLYEQYF

v_gene: TRBV6-5
len: 15
j_gene: TRBJ2-3
CDR3aa: CASSYWGRETDTQYF

v_gene: TRBV7-8
len: 13
j_gene: TRBJ2-3
CDR3aa: CASSPGRADTQYF

v_gene: TRBV11-3
len: 14
j_gene: TRBJ2-5
CDR3aa: CASSLGLGVETQYF

v_gene: TRBV5-8
len: 16
j_gene: TRBJ1-5
CDR3aa: CASTSAVTGWSQPQHF

v_gene: TRBV6-4
len: 12
j_gene: TRBJ2-3
CDR3aa: CATSGDTDTQYF

v_gene: TRBV18
len: 14
j_gene: TRBJ2-7
CDR3aa: CASSPETGTGEQYF

v_gene: TRBV18
len: 15
j_gene: TRBJ1-2
CDR3aa: CASSPPEGQGYGYTF

v_gene: TRBV2
len: 14
j_gene: TRBJ1-5
CDR3aa: CASSEQGAGQPQHF

v_gene: TRBV7-2
len: 13
j_gene: TRBJ2-2
CDR3aa: CASSPDRGRELFF

v_gene: TRBV10-1
len: 12
j_gene: TRBJ2-1
CDR3aa: CARSRGDNEQFF

v_gene: TRBV7-2
len: 13
j_gene: TRBJ2-5
CDR3aa: CASSFQAGETQYF